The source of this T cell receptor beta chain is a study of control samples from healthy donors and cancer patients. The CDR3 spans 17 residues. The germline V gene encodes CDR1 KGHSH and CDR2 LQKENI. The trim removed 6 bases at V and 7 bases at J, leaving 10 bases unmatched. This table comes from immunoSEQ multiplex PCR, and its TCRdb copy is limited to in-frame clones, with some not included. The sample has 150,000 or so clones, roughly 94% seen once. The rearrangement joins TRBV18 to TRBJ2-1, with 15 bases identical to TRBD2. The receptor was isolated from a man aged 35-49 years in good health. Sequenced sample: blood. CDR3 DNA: TGTGCCAGCTCTCCGGGACTAGCGGGGGGCCCTCTAAATGAGCAGTTCTTC. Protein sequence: CASSPGLAGGPLNEQFF.